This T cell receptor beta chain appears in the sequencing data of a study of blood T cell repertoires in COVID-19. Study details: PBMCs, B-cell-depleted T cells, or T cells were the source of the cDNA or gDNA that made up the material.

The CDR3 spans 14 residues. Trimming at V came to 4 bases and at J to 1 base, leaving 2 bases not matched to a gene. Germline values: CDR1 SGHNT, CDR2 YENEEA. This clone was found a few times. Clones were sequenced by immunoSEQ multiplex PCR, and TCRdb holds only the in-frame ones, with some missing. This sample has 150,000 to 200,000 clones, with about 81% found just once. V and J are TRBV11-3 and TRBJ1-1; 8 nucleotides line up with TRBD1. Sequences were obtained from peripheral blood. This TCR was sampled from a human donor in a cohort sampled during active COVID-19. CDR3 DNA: TGTGCCAGCAGCTCCGGGACAGGGAACACTGAAGCTTTCTTT. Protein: CASSSGTGNTEAFF.